The sequence of this T cell receptor beta chain was determined in a study of T cells after yellow fever vaccination. Whole-study findings and limits: Most primary-vaccination clones reappeared after the booster (approximately 97% CD4, roughly 90% CD8). Abundant clonotypes from the bulk population could contaminate FACS-sorted repertoires.

A note on this clonotype: What it binds is unknown.

Each CDR3 protein gets one entry after TCRdb re-called the 5' RACE reads with MiXCR. The data hold more than 300,000 distinct CDR3 sequences, with about 10% observed a single time. This CDR3 contains 13 residues. Germline V gene lookup returns CDR1 SNHLY and CDR2 FYNNEI. V dropped 4 bases and J dropped 5; count of bases not matched to a gene: 3. The J gene is TRBJ2-5, the V gene TRBV2, with 8 bases lining up with TRBD2. The specimen was CD4+ T cells sorted from PBMCs, collected 45 days after the yellow fever booster vaccination. The TCR was taken from a man between 18 and 29 years old who received the YFV17D yellow fever vaccine. For the CDR3, the DNA is TGTGCCAGCAGTGCGGGACTAGGGGAGACCCAGTACTTC. It codes for CASSAGLGETQYF.